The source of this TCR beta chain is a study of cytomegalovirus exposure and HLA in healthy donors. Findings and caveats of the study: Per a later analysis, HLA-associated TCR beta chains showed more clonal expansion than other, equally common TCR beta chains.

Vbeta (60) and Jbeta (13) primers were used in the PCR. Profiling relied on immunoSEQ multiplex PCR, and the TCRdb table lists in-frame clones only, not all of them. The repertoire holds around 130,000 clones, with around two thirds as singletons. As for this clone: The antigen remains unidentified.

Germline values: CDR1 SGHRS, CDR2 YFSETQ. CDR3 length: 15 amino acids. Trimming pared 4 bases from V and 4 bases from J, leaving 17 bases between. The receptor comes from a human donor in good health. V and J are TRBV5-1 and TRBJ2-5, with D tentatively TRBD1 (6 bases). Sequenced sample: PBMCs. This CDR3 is CASSRQGLPSETQYF. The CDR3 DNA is TGCGCCAGCAGCCGGCAGGGGCTACCCTCAGAGACCCAGTACTTC.